These 8 T cell receptor beta chains were all obtained from the same sample, sequenced in a study of human T cells and chemical hapten exposure. One entry per CDR3 protein, called by TCRdb with MiXCR from the RACE reads. The profile covers approximately 91,000 distinct CDR3 sequences, with roughly 12% appearing a single time and roughly 1.5% taken by the ten largest. As to time point: patch test 2, 6 weeks after DPC sensitization. Sample treatment: therapeutic diphenylcyclopropenone sensitization with weekly scalp DPC. Sample: whole blood, taken in connection with sensitization to the hapten diphenylcyclopropenone (DPC). The receptors shown here come from a man aged 18 to 29 with alopecia areata. Some clones in this sample may be carry-over from other donors' samples.

This clonotype showed up many times. V and J are TRBV25-1 and TRBJ2-5; 7 nucleotides align to TRBD1. V trimming: 4 bases; J trimming: 5 bases; junction bases outside the gene matches: 10. CDR1 and CDR2 (germline): MGHDK, SYGVNS. The CDR3 is 15 residues long. This chain's CDR3 is CASSGYRGGSETQYF. CDR3 bases: TGTGCCAGCAGTGGGTACAGGGGCGGCTCTGAGACCCAGTACTTC.

The sample holds many counts of this clonotype. The genes are TRBV20-1 and TRBJ2-7; 10 nucleotides align to TRBD2. Germline V gene sequence: CDR1 DFQATT, CDR2 SNEGSKA (reference sequence). This CDR3 spans 15 amino acids. V was pared by 0 bases and J by 4 bases, with 6 bases of the junction left unmatched. The CDR3 DNA reads TGCAGTGCTAGAGATCCTAGCGGGAGTTCTTACGAGCAGTACGTC. Residues: CSARDPSGSSYEQYV.

This clonotype was counted many times. This chain joins TRBV7-2 and TRBJ1-2; 9 nucleotides match TRBD1. The CDR3 loop spans 16 amino acids. The V gene's germline CDR1 is SGHTA and CDR2 FQGNSA. V was pared by 0 bases and J by 2 bases, with 4 bases of the junction left unmatched. CDR3 region: CASSLAGTGLNYGYTF. CDR3 DNA: TGTGCCAGCAGCTTAGCGGGGACAGGGCTAAACTATGGCTACACCTTC. Full variable domain (remainder filled in from reference TRBV7-2 and TRBJ1-2): GAGVSQSPSNKVTEKGKDVELRCDPISGHTALYWYRQSLGQGLEFLIYFQGNSAPDKSGLPSDRFSAERTGGSVSTLTIQRTQQEDSAVYLCASSLAGTGLNYGYTFGSGTRLTVV.

The V and J genes are TRBV4-1 and TRBJ2-7; no reliable D call. Trimming cost V 5 bases and J 10 bases, with 18 bases left between them. Germline CDR1 and CDR2: MGHRA and YSYEKL. The CDR3 runs to 13 residues. The CDR3: CASSKVGAEIQYF. The CDR3 DNA sequence: TGCGCCAGCAGCAAGGTGGGTGCAGAAATTCAGTACTTC.

This clonotype was seen only a few times. This chain connects TRBV4-1 to TRBJ2-2; unclear D gene. In germline, CDR1 is MGHRA, CDR2 YSYEKL. The V end lost 0 bases, the J end lost 5 bases, and 7 bases lay between the germline ends. The CDR3 spans 14 residues. The CDR3 nucleotides read TGCGCCAGCAGCCAAGAGAAACTTACCGGGGAGCTGTTTTTT. It is translated as CASSQEKLTGELFF.

This clonotype was recorded a few times. The V gene is TRBV7-6, the J gene TRBJ2-1; 9 bases are a match to TRBD2. CDR1 is SGHVS and CDR2 is FNYEAQ in the germline V gene. The CDR3 has 18 residues. Trimming took 3 bases from V and 2 from J; bases not matched to a gene: 11. CDR3 amino acids: CASSFSAGGQITYNEQFF. The CDR3 DNA reads TGTGCCAGCAGCTTTTCGGCGGGGGGGCAAATAACCTACAATGAGCAGTTCTTC. Supplemented by reference TRBV7-6 and TRBJ2-1, the full variable domain reads GAGVSQSPRYKVTKRGQDVALRCDPISGHVSLYWYRQALGQGPEFLTYFNYEAQQDKSGLPNDRFSAERPEGSISTLTIQRTEQRDSAMYRCASSFSAGGQITYNEQFFGPGTRLTVL.

This clonotype showed up many times. V usage is TRBV20-1 and J usage is TRBJ1-1; D is perhaps TRBD1 (5 bases). CDR1 and CDR2 from the germline V gene are DFQATT and SNEGSKA (reference sequence). This CDR3 is 10 amino acids long. The V end was cut by 6 bases, the J end by 8 bases, with 10 bases between. The CDR3 sequence: CSAGPGEAFF. The CDR3 nucleotides are TGCAGTGCGGGACCTGGAGAAGCTTTCTTT.

This clonotype turned up a few times. V is TRBV20-1 and J is TRBJ2-6; perhaps TRBD1 as D (5 bases). Germline V CDR1 and CDR2: DFQATT, SNEGSKA (reference sequence). CDR3 length: 15 amino acids. Trimming stripped 2 bases from V and 2 bases from J, with 10 bases between. The chain's CDR3 is CSARQGFPGANVLTF. The DNA for the CDR3 is TGCAGTGCTAGACAGGGATTTCCTGGGGCCAACGTCCTGACTTTC.